One and the same sample provided the 7 T cell receptor beta chains below, sequenced in a study of blood T cell repertoires in COVID-19. Sequencing was performed with immunoSEQ multiplex PCR; in TCRdb, only in-frame clones are kept and a portion is missing. The sample lists about 190,000 clones, 88% seen once, with approximately 4% in the top ten. The sample taken for sequencing was peripheral blood. These receptors all come from a human donor in a cohort sampled during active COVID-19.

The J gene is TRBJ2-5, the V gene TRBV7-2, with 7 bases matching TRBD2. Germline CDR1 reads SGHTA; CDR2 reads FQGNSA. V lost 5 bases, J lost 2 bases, and 2 bases stayed unmatched. The CDR3 length is 13 residues. CDR3 in amino acids: CASSPGLQETQYF. CDR3 nucleotide sequence: TGTGCCAGCAGCCCGGGACTACAAGAGACCCAGTACTTC.

V is TRBV11-3 and J is TRBJ2-1; the match to TRBD2 covers 8 bases. The CDR3 runs to 13 residues. Germline V gene sequence: CDR1 SGHNT, CDR2 YENEEA. V shed 1 base and J 7 bases; nucleotides not matched to a gene: 0. CDR3 region: CASSLVAGNEQFF. The CDR3 nucleotides are TGTGCCAGCAGCTTAGTAGCGGGGAATGAGCAGTTCTTC.

This sequence joins TRBV18 and TRBJ2-1, with D tentatively TRBD2 (7 bases). V shed 0 bases and J shed 3 bases, with 24 bases lying between them. Germline V gene sequence: CDR1 KGHSH, CDR2 LQKENI. This CDR3 region has 20 residues. CDR3 nucleotide sequence: TGTGCCAGCTCACCACCGGGGGGCTCGAGCTGGGCTAGCGGCTACAATGAGCAGTTCTTC. This gives the protein CASSPPGGSSWASGYNEQFF.

This clone was counted only a few times. CDR3 in amino acids: CASTIQGVKAGELFF. For the CDR3, the DNA is TGTGCCAGCACCATACAGGGGGTGAAGGCCGGGGAGCTGTTTTTT. The chain uses TRBV11-2 and TRBJ2-2; 8 nucleotides agree with TRBD1. V lost 7 bases to trimming and J lost 6 bases; unmatched junction nucleotides: 10. The germline V gene encodes CDR1 SGHAT and CDR2 FQNNGV. The CDR3 sequence is 15 residues long.

This clone was recorded at least ten times. V gene TRBV7-2 combines with J gene TRBJ1-6; D remains unclear. This CDR3 is 12 amino acids long. V was clipped by 3 bases and J by 8 bases, with 5 bases between them. Germline V CDR1 and CDR2: SGHTA, FQGNSA. The CDR3 loop is CASSFPDSPLHF. The CDR3 bases are TGTGCCAGCAGCTTCCCGGATTCACCCCTCCACTTT.

The J gene is TRBJ2-1, the V gene TRBV4-1; D remains unclear. The CDR3 length is 20 residues. Deletions cut 0 bases from V and 4 bases from J, with 25 bases between. Germline CDR1 and CDR2: MGHRA and YSYEKL. In DNA form, the CDR3 reads TGCGCCAGCAGCCAAGACGACACACCTACTCCCAGAGATCCTTACAATGAGCAGTTCTTC. Translated, it gives CASSQDDTPTPRDPYNEQFF.

The V and J genes are TRBV27 and TRBJ2-5; the D gene is possibly TRBD2 (6 bases). This CDR3 has 15 residues. Germline V gene sequence: CDR1 MNHEY, CDR2 SMNVEV (reference sequence). V was pared by 2 bases and J by 2 bases, with 12 bases between. CDR3 coding DNA: TGTGCCAGCAGTTTAGAATCCGGGACTCAAGAGACCCAGTACTTC. It yields the protein CASSLESGTQETQYF.